This T cell receptor beta chain stems from a study of CD8 T cells in ankylosing spondylitis. In TCRdb, the 5' RACE reads were re-called with MiXCR into one record per CDR3 protein. The sample includes about 27,000 distinct CDR3 sequences, approximately 7.9% of them seen just once. Germline CDR1 SGHDT, CDR2 YYEEEE. The CDR3 consists of 12 residues. Trimming shortened V by 6 bases and J by 4 bases, and 8 bases separated the two germline ends. Sequenced: blood. The sequence was collected from a male donor with ankylosing spondylitis or in good health (not recorded which). The chain joins TRBV5-6 to TRBJ2-1; D is undetermined. CDR3: CASMEIYNEQFF. Written as DNA, the CDR3 is TGTGCCAGCATGGAGATTTACAATGAGCAGTTCTTC. The whole variable domain, filled in from reference TRBV5-6 and TRBJ2-1, reads DAGVTQSPTHLIKTRGQQVTLRCSPKSGHDTVSWYQQALGQGPQFIFQYYEEEERQRGNFPDRFSGHQFPNYSSELNVNALLLGDSALYLCASMEIYNEQFFGPGTRLTVL.